This T cell receptor beta chain originates from a study of cytomegalovirus exposure and HLA in healthy donors. After removal of 2 bases from V and 0 bases from J, the junction contained 7 bases not matched to a gene. The CDR3 has 16 amino acids. The V gene's germline CDR1 is MNHNY and CDR2 SVGAGI (reference sequence). The PCR employed 60 Vbeta primers together with 13 Jbeta primers. Using immunoSEQ multiplex PCR, the repertoire was profiled, and TCRdb retains in-frame clones only, with some absent. The sample consists of hundreds of thousands of clones, under 80% of them appearing once. The source material was PBMCs. The sequence derives from a female donor in good health and CMV-seronegative. The genes are TRBV6-6 and TRBJ2-7, with 7 positions matching TRBD1. The CDR3 DNA reads TGTGCCAGCAGTTACGTGACAGGGATCCCCTCCTACGAGCAGTACTTC. Translation gives CASSYVTGIPSYEQYF.